Below are 9 T cell receptor beta chains sequenced from a single sample in a study of human T cells and chemical hapten exposure (dated by TCRdb to 2020 to 2022). In the paper's terms, the time point label means: pre-sensitization, week 0. The sample's treatment or condition label, in plain terms: therapeutic diphenylcyclopropenone sensitization with weekly scalp DPC. Library preparation used RACE. The sample was run on a NextSeq 500. TCRdb trimmed public reads at Q25 via fastp, called clones via MiXCR and kept in-frame beta chains. A single entry per CDR3 protein holds the most common genes and DNA from its merged rows. Counted in this sample were about 260,000 distinct CDR3 sequences; over 8% of them appeared once. The ten largest clones add up to under 2.5% of the sample. The material sequenced was whole blood, taken in connection with sensitization to the hapten diphenylcyclopropenone (DPC). These receptor sequences come from a woman between 40 and 50 years old with alopecia areata. Some clones in this sample may be carry-over from other donors' samples.

Many counts were recorded for this clonotype. The rearrangement uses TRBV7-2 and TRBJ2-3; tentative D call: TRBD2 (5 bases). CDR1 is SGHTA and CDR2 is FQGNSA in the germline V gene. The CDR3 contains 14 residues. V was trimmed by 2 bases and J by 2 bases, leaving 8 bases between them. Written as DNA, the CDR3 is TGTGCCAGCAGCTTAACGACTAACACAGATACGCAGTATTTT. Its translation: CASSLTTNTDTQYF.

This clonotype came up once. This may arise from a read error, as a much more abundant clone is one base away. This chain joins TRBV29-1 and TRBJ2-5; D gene uncertain. Trimming shortened V by 3 bases and J by 5 bases, and 10 bases separated the two germline ends. CDR3 length: 12 amino acids. Germline CDR1 SQVTM, CDR2 ANQGSEA. Written as DNA, the CDR3 is TGCAGCGTTGAGAAGGGTTCGGAGACCCAGTACTTC. Its translation: CSVEKGSETQYF. The whole variable domain, filled in from reference TRBV29-1 and TRBJ2-5, reads SAVISQKPSRDICQRGTSLTIQCQVDSQVTMMFWYRQQPGQSLTLIATANQGSEATYESGFVIDKFPISRPNLTFSTLTVSNMSPEDSSIYLCSVEKGSETQYFGPGTRLLVL.

This clonotype was found a few times. The V gene is TRBV27, the J gene TRBJ1-1; 8 bases match TRBD1. The CDR3 consists of 15 residues. Germline trimming cut 6 bases from V and 11 bases from J; bases unmatched to any gene: 17. The germline V gene has CDR1 MNHEY and CDR2 SMNVEV (reference sequence). CDR3 bases: TGTGCCAGCAGAAACAACGGACAGGGCTTGTTGGGGGCTTTCTTT. Translation: CASRNNGQGLLGAFF.

This chain links TRBV14 with TRBJ1-1; no reliable D call. V was clipped by 4 bases and J by 11 bases, with 5 bases between them. The CDR3 loop spans 9 amino acids. Germline CDR1 SGHDN, CDR2 FVKESK. The CDR3, as DNA: TGTGCCAGCAGCCCAGTTGCTTTCTTT. Encoded protein: CASSPVAFF.

Only a few counts were recorded for this clonotype. The chain combines TRBV3-1 with TRBJ2-5; 7 bases line up with TRBD1. Unmatched junction bases numbered 6, after V lost 4 bases and J lost 1 base. The CDR3 extends over 15 amino acids. Germline CDR1 is LGHDT and CDR2 is YNNKEL (reference sequence). In nucleotides, the CDR3 is TGTGCCAGCAGCCGTCGACAGGGACGCCAAGAGACCCAGTACTTC. Translated, it gives CASSRRQGRQETQYF.

The chain carries TRBV29-1 and TRBJ2-6, with D tentatively TRBD1 (5 bases). The germline V gene encodes CDR1 SQVTM and CDR2 ANQGSEA. CDR3 length equals 14 residues. The V end was cut by 7 bases, the J end by 4 bases, with 14 bases between. Here the CDR3 DNA reads TGCAGCGCCGAGTTGGGGCCAGGGGCCAACGTCCTGACTTTC. Encoded protein: CSAELGPGANVLTF.

This clonotype was counted between two and nine times. The rearrangement uses TRBV5-1 and TRBJ2-5; the D gene is possibly TRBD1 (6 bases). Trimming left V 9 bases short and J 1 base short, with 10 bases between. CDR3 length: 12 amino acids. Germline V gene data show CDR1 as SGHRS and CDR2 as YFSETQ. The CDR3 DNA follows: TGCGCCACCTCGGACAGCCAAGAGACCCAGTACTTC. It codes for CATSDSQETQYF.

This chain uses TRBV2 with TRBJ2-1; the match to TRBD2 covers 12 bases. Germline-derived CDR1 and CDR2 are SNHLY and FYNNEI. The CDR3 has 18 residues. V lost 10 bases and J lost 0; bases outside the gene matches: 13. The CDR3 DNA reads TGTGCCACAAGGGCGACTAGCGGGAGCCCCCCCTCCTACAATGAGCAGTTCTTC. As protein: CATRATSGSPPSYNEQFF.

This rearrangement joins TRBV6-5 to TRBJ1-1; no clear D gene. The germline CDR1 and CDR2 sequences are MNHEY and SVGAGI. CDR3 length: 14 residues. V dropped 6 bases and J dropped 0 bases, with 11 bases sitting between them. The CDR3: CASRSRGMNTEAFF. The CDR3 DNA reads TGTGCCAGCAGATCCCGCGGCATGAACACTGAAGCTTTCTTT.